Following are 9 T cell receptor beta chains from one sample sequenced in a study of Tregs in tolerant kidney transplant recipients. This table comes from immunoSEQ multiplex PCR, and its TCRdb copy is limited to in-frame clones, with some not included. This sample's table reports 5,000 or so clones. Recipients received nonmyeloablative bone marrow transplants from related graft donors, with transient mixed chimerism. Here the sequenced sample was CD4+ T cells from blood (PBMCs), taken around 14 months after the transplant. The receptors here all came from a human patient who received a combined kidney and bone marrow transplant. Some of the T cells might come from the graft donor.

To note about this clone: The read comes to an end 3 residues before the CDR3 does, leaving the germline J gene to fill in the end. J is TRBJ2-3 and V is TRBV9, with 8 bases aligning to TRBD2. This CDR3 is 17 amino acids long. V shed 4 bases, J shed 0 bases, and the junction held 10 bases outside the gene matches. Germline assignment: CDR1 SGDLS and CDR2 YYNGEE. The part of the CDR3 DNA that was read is TGTGCCAGCAGCCCCTTGGCTAGCGGGCCTAGCACAGATACG. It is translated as CASSPLASGPSTDT. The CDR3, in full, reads CASSPLASGPSTDTQYF. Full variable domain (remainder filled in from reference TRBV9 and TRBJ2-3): DSGVTQTPKHLITATGQRVTLRCSPRSGDLSVYWYQQSLDQGLQFLIQYYNGEERAKGNILERFSAQQFPDLHSELNLSSLELGDSALYFCASSPLASGPSTDTQYFGPGTRLTVL.

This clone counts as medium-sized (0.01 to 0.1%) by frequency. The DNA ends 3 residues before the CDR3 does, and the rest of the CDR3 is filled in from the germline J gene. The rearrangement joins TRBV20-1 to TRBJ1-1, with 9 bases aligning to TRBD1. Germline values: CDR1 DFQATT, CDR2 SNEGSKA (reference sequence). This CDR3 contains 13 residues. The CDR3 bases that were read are TGCAGTGCTGGTTCGGGGACAGGGACCAAA. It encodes CSAGSGTGTK. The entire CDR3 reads CSAGSGTGTKAFF.

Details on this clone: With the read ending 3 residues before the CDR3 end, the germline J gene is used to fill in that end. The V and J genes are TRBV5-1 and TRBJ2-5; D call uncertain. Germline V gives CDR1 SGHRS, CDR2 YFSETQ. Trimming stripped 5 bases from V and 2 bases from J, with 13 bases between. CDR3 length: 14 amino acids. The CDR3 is CASSEAESQETQYF. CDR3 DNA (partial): TGCGCCAGCAGTGAGGCAGAGTCTCAAGAGACC.

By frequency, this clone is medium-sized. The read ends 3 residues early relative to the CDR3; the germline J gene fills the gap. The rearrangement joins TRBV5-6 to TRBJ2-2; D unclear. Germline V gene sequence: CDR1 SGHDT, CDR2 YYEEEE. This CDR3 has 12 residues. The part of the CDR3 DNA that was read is TGTGCCAGCAGCTTTGGCAGGATCGGG. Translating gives CASSFGRIG. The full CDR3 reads CASSFGRIGLFF.

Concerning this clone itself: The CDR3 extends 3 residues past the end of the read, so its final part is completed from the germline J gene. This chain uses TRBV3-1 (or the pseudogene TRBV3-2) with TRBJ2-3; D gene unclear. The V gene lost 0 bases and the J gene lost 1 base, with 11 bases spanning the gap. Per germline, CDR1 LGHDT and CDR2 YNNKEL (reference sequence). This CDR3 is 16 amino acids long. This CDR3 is CASSQEIWQGTDTQYF. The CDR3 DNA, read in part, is TGTGCCAGCAGCCAAGAGATCTGGCAGGGCACAGATACG.

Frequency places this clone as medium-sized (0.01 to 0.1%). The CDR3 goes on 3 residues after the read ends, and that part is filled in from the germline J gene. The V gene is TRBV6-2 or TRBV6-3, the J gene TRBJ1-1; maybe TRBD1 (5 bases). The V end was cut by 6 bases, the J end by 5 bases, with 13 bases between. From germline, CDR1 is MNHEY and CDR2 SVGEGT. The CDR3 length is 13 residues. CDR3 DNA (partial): TGTGCCAGCAGCCGGATAACAGGAACTGAA. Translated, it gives CASSRITGTE. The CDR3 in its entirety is CASSRITGTEAFF.

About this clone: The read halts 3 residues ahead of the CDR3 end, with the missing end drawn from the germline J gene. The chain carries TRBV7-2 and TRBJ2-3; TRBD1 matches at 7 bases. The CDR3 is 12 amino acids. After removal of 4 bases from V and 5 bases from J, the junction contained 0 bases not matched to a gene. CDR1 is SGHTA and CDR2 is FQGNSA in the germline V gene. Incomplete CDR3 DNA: TGTGCCAGCAGCTCAGGGGGAGATACG. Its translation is CASSSGGDT. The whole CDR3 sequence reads CASSSGGDTQYF.

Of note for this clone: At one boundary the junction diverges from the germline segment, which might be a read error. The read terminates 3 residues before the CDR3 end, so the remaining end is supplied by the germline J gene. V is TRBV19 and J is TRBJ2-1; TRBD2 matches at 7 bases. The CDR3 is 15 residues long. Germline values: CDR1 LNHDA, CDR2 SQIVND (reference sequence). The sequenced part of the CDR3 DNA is TGTGTCAGTAGTATCGGCTGGGGGGGAGACGATGAG. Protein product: CVSSIGWGGDDE. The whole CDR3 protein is CVSSIGWGGDDEQFF.

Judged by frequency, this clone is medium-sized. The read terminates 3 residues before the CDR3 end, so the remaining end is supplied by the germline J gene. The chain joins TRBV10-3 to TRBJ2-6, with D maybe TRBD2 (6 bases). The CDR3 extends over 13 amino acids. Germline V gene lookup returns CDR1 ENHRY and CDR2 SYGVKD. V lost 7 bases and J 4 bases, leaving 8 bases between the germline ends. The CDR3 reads CAIMREGANVLTF. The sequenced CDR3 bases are TGTGCCATCATGCGGGAAGGGGCCAACGTC.